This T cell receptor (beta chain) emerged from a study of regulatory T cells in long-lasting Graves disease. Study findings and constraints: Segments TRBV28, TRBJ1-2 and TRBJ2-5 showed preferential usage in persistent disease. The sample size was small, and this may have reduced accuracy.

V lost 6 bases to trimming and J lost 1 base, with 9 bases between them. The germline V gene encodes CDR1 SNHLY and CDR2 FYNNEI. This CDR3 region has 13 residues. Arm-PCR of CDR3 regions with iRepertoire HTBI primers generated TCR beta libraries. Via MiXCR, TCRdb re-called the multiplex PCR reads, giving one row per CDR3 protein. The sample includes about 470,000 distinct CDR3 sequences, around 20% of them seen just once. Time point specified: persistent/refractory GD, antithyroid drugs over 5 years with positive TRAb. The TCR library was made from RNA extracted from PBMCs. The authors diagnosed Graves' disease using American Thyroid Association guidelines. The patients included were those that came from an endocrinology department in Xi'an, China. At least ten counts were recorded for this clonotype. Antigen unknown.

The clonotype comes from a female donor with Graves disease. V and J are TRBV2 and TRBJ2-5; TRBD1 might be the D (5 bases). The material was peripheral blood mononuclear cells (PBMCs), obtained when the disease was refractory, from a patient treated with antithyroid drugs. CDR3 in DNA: TGTGCCAGCAGGACGGACACCCAAGAGACCCAGTACTTC. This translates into CASRTDTQETQYF.